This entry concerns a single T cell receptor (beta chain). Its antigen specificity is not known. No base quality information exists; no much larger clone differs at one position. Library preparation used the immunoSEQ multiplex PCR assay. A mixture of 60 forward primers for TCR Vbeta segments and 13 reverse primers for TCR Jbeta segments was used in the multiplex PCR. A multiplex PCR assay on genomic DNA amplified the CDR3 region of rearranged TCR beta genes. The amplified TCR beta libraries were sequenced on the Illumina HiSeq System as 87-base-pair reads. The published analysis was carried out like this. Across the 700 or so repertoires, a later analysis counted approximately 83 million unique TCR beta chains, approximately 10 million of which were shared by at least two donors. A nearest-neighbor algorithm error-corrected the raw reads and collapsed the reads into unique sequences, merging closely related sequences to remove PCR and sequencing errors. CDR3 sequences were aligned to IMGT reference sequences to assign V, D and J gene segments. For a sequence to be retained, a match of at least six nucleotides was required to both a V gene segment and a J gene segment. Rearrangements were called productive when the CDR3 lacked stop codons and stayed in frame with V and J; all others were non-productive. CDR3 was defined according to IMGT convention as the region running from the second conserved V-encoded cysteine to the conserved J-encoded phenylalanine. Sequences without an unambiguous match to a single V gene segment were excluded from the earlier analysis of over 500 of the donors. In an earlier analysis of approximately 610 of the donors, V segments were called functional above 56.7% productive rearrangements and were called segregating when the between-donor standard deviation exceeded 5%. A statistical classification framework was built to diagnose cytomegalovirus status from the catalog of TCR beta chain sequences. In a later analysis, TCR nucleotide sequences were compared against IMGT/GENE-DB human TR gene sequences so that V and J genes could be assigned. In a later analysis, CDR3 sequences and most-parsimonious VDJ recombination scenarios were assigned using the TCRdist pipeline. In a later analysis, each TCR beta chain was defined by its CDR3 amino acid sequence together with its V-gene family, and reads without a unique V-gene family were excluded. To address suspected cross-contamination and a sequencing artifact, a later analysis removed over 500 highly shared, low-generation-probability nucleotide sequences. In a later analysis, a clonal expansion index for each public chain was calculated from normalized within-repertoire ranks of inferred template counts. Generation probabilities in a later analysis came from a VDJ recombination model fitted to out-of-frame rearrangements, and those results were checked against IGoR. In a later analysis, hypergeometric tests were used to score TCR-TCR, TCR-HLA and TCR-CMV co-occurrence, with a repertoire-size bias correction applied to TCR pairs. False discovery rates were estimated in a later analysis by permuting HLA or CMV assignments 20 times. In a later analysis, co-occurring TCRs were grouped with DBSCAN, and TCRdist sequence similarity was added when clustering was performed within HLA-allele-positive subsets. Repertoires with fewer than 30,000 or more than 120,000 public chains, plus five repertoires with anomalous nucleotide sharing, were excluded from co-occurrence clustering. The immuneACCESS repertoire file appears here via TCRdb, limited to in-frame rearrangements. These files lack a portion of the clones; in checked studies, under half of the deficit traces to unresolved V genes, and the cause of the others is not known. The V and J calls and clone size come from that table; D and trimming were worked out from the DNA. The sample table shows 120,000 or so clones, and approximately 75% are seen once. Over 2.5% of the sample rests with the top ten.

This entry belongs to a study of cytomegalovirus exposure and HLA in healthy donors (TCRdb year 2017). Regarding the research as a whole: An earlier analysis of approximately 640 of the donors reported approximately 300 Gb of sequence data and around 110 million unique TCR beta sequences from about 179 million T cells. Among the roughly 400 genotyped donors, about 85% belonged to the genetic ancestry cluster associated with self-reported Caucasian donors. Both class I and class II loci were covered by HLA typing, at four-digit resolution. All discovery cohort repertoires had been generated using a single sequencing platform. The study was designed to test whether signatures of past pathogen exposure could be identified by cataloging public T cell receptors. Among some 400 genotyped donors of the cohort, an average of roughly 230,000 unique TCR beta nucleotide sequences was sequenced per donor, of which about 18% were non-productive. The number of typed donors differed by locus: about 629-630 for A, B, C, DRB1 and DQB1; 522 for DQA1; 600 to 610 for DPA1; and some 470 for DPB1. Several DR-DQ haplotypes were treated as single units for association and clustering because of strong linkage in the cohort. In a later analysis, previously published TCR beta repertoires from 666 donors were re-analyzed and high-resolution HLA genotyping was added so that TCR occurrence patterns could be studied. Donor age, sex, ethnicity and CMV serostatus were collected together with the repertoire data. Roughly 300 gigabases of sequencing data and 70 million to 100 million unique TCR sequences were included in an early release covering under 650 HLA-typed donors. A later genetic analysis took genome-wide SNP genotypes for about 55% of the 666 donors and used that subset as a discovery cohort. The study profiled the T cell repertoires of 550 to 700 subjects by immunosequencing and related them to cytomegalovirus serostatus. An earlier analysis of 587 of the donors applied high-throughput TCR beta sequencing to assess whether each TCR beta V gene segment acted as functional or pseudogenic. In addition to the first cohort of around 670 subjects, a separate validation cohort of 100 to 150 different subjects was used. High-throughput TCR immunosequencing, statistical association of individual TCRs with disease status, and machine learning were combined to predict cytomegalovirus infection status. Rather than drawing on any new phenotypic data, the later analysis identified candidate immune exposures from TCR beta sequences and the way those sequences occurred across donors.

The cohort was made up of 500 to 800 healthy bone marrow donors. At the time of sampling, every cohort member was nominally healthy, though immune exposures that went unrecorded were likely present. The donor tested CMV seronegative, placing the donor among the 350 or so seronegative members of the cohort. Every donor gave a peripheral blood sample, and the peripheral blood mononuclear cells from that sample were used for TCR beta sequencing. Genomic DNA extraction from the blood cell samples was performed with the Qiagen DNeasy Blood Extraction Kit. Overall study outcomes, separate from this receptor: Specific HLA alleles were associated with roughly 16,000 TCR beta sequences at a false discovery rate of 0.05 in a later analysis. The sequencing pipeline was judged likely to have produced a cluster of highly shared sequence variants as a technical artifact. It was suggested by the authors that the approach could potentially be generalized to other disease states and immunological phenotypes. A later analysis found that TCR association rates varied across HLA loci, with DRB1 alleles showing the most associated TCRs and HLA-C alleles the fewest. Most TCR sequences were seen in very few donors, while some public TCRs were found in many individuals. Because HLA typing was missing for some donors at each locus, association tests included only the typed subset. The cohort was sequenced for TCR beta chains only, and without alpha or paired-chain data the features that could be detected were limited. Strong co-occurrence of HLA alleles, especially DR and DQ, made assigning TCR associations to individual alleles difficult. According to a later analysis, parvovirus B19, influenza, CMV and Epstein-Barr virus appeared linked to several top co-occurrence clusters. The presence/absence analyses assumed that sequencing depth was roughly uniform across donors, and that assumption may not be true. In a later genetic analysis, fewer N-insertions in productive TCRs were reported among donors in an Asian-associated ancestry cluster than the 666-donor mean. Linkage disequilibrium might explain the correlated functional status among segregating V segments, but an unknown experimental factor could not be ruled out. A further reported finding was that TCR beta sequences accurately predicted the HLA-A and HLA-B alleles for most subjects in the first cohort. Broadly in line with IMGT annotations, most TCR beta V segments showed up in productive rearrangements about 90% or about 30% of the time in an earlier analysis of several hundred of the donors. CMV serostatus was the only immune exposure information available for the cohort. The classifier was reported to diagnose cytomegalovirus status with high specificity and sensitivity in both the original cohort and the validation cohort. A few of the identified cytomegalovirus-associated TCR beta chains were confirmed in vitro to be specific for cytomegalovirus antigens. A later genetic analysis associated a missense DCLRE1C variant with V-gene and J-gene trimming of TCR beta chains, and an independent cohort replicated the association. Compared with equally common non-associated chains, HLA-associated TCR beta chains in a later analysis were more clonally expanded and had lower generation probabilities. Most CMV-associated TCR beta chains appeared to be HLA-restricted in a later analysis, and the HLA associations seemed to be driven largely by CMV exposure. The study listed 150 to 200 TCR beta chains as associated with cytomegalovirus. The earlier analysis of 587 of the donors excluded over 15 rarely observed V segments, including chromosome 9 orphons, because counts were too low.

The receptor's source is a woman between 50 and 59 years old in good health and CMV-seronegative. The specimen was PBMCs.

CDR3 region: CSVDSGEGYTF. The nucleotide sequence reads TGCAGCGTAGATTCAGGGGAAGGCTACACCTTC. The sequence joins TRBV29-1 to TRBJ1-2, and perhaps TRBD1 as D gene, on 6 matching bases. Trimming costs V 6 bases and J 8 bases, and their ends lie 13 bases apart. The CDR3 runs 11 amino acids, cysteine and phenylalanine included. Just CDR3 DNA is preserved here, 33 bases in frame from base 1. The germline V gene supplies CDR1 SQVTM and CDR2 ANQGSEA.